This is a list of T cell receptor beta chains from one sample in a study of molecular identifiers for immune sequencing clone quantification. MiXCR, run by TCRdb on the PCR reads, gives a single entry per CDR3 protein. The sample consists of around 320,000 distinct CDR3 sequences, under 25% of them appearing once. Sequencing was carried out using naive CD8+ T cells from blood, with Jurkat cell RNA spiked in. The receptors stem from a human donor in good health. Some libraries in this study had Jurkat cell RNA spiked in. Both conserved end residues are trimmed from each CDR3. Fields, in order: J gene, V gene, CDR3 protein.

j_call: TRBJ2-2
v_call: TRBV30
cdr3_aa: AWCVTGELF

j_call: TRBJ1-1
v_call: TRBV6-5
cdr3_aa: ASSTATEPHEAF

j_call: TRBJ2-3
v_call: TRBV7-9
cdr3_aa: ASSPSGGETDTQY

j_call: TRBJ2-3
v_call: TRBV20-1
cdr3_aa: SARGGAGGPPDTQY

j_call: TRBJ1-2
v_call: TRBV4-1
cdr3_aa: ASSQDPGTPGGYGYT

j_call: TRBJ1-2
v_call: TRBV2
cdr3_aa: ASSGEGYYGYT

j_call: TRBJ1-2
v_call: TRBV3-1
cdr3_aa: ASSQDDLALYGYT

j_call: TRBJ2-7
v_call: TRBV7-9
cdr3_aa: ASSSEGFSDEQY

j_call: TRBJ2-7
v_call: TRBV27
cdr3_aa: ASSFGGAPGEQY

j_call: TRBJ2-2
v_call: TRBV7-9
cdr3_aa: ASSLEPSGNTGELF

j_call: TRBJ2-1
v_call: TRBV5-1
cdr3_aa: ASSLGQGAIYNEQF

j_call: TRBJ2-1
v_call: TRBV27
cdr3_aa: APGGVAGGYNEQF

j_call: TRBJ2-5
v_call: TRBV28
cdr3_aa: ASSPRGSETQY

j_call: TRBJ2-7
v_call: TRBV6-5
cdr3_aa: ASSQQGSEQY

j_call: TRBJ2-3
v_call: TRBV11-2
cdr3_aa: ASSPSRIDTQY

j_call: TRBJ1-1
v_call: TRBV6-5
cdr3_aa: ASSYRTGSLNTEAF

j_call: TRBJ2-7
v_call: TRBV28
cdr3_aa: ASSTGLSYEQY

j_call: TRBJ1-1
v_call: TRBV29-1
cdr3_aa: SVVTGLVTEAF

j_call: TRBJ2-3
v_call: TRBV28
cdr3_aa: ASTLWGGSTDTQY

j_call: TRBJ2-2
v_call: TRBV27
cdr3_aa: ASSYVVAGELF

j_call: TRBJ2-3
v_call: TRBV7-9
cdr3_aa: ASSPWTSGGPRGQY

j_call: TRBJ1-3
v_call: TRBV27
cdr3_aa: ASSLSVRGTDTIY

j_call: TRBJ2-1
v_call: TRBV2
cdr3_aa: ASSELAGGQNEQF

j_call: TRBJ1-1
v_call: TRBV7-2
cdr3_aa: ASSLWGGNMNTEAF

j_call: TRBJ2-5
v_call: TRBV6-5
cdr3_aa: ASSTSQETQY

j_call: TRBJ2-7
v_call: TRBV10-3
cdr3_aa: AISQTSGPYEQY

j_call: TRBJ1-1
v_call: TRBV6-6
cdr3_aa: ATSIGNTEAF

j_call: TRBJ2-7
v_call: TRBV6-5
cdr3_aa: ASSYSSREAHYEQY

j_call: TRBJ1-1
v_call: TRBV4-1
cdr3_aa: ASSPRQGEGNTEAF

j_call: TRBJ2-2
v_call: TRBV7-6
cdr3_aa: ASSSPADRSFTGELF

j_call: TRBJ1-5
v_call: TRBV20-1
cdr3_aa: SARVGQGGGFYSNQPQH

j_call: TRBJ2-7
v_call: TRBV7-9
cdr3_aa: ASSLGPGQIYEQY

j_call: TRBJ2-3
v_call: TRBV28
cdr3_aa: ASSLLGLGRGEGADTQY

j_call: TRBJ1-5
v_call: TRBV24-1
cdr3_aa: ATSDLNQPQH

j_call: TRBJ2-3
v_call: TRBV7-9
cdr3_aa: ASSSGLAGERGDTQY

j_call: TRBJ2-5
v_call: TRBV7-9
cdr3_aa: ASSLRGTGEETQY

j_call: TRBJ1-1
v_call: TRBV13
cdr3_aa: ASSSLAGEVNTEAF

j_call: TRBJ2-1
v_call: TRBV7-2
cdr3_aa: ASSSPVGVYEQF

j_call: TRBJ1-1
v_call: TRBV19
cdr3_aa: ASSIDRTHTEAF

j_call: TRBJ2-7
v_call: TRBV5-1
cdr3_aa: ASSLAISGPEQY

j_call: TRBJ2-7
v_call: TRBV5-6
cdr3_aa: ASSWTDRDPWYEQY

j_call: TRBJ2-7
v_call: TRBV29-1
cdr3_aa: SVVTLGEQY

j_call: TRBJ2-7
v_call: TRBV6-2/TRBV6-3
cdr3_aa: ASSYPGIAYEQY

j_call: TRBJ2-3
v_call: TRBV24-1
cdr3_aa: ATSDKDRLGDTQY

j_call: TRBJ1-5
v_call: TRBV6-2/TRBV6-3
cdr3_aa: ASSYWTGIQPQH

j_call: TRBJ2-3
v_call: TRBV4-1
cdr3_aa: ASSQVAAGGTDTQY

j_call: TRBJ2-1
v_call: TRBV28
cdr3_aa: ASSRGLAGGPISYNEQF

j_call: TRBJ2-3
v_call: TRBV29-1
cdr3_aa: SVGLAGETDTQY

j_call: TRBJ1-6
v_call: TRBV11-2
cdr3_aa: ASSLARDRAFGSPLH

j_call: TRBJ1-5
v_call: TRBV7-9
cdr3_aa: ASSLFGGPQH

j_call: TRBJ2-7
v_call: TRBV4-2
cdr3_aa: ASSQERGHAYEQY

j_call: TRBJ2-7
v_call: TRBV5-1
cdr3_aa: ASSLAGPAYEQY

j_call: TRBJ1-5
v_call: TRBV27
cdr3_aa: ASSTPPRQPYSNQPQH

j_call: TRBJ1-5
v_call: TRBV6-5
cdr3_aa: ASWRPQPPFSNQPQH

j_call: TRBJ2-7
v_call: TRBV28
cdr3_aa: ASSTGTSGILQY

j_call: TRBJ2-2
v_call: TRBV7-6
cdr3_aa: ASSSTDEGSLTGELF

j_call: TRBJ2-7
v_call: TRBV3-1
cdr3_aa: ASSQDRHYEQY

j_call: TRBJ2-7
v_call: TRBV4-3
cdr3_aa: ASSQAAEGTYEQY

j_call: TRBJ2-6
v_call: TRBV11-2
cdr3_aa: ASSFIRGALSGANVLT